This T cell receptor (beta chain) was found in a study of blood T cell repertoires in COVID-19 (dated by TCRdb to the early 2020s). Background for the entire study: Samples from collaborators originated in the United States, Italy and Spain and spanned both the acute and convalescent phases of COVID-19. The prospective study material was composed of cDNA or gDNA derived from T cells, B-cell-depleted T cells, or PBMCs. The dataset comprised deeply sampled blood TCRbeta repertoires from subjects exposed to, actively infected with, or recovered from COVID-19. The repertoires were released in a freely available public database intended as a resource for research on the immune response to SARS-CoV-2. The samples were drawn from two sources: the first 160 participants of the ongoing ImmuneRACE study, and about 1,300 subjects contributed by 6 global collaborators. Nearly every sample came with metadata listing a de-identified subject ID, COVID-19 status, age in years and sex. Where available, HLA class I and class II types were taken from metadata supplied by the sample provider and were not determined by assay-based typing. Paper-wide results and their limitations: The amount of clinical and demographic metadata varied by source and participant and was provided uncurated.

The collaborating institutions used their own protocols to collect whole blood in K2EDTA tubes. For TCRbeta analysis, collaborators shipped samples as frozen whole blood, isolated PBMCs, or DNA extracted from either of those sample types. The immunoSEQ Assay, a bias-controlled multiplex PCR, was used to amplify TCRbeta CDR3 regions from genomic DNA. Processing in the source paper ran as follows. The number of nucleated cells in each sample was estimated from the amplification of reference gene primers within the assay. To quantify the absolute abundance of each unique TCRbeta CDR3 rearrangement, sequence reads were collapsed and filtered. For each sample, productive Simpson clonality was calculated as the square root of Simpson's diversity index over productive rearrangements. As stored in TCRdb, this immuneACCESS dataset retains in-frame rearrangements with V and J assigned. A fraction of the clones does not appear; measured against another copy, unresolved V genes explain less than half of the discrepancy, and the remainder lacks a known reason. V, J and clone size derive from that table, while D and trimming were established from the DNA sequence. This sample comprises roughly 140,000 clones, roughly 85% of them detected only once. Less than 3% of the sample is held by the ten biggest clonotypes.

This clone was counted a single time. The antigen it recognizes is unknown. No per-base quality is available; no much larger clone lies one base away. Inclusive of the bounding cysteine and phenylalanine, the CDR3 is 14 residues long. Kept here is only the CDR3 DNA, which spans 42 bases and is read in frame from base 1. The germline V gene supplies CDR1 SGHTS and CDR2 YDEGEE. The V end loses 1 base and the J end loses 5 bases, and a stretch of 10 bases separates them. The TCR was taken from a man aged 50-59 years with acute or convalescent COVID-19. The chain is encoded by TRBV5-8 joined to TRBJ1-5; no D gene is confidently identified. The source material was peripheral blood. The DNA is TGTGCCAGCAGCTTGCGCTACCTAGATCAGCCCCAGCATTTT. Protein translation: CASSLRYLDQPQHF.